These 25 T cell receptor beta chains were sequenced from one sample in a study of identical twins. TCRdb re-called the 5' RACE reads with MiXCR, one entry per CDR3 protein. The sample has 260,000 or so distinct CDR3 sequences; about 7.5% are singletons. The data also belong to a second study, concerning yellow fever vaccine responses in identical twins.

The specimen sequenced was CD8+ T cells sorted from blood. All receptors derive from a woman between 18 and 30 years old in good health.

This clonotype has more than one count but fewer than ten. The chain uses TRBV10-3 and TRBJ2-1, with D maybe TRBD2 (5 bases). Trimming removed 10 bases at V and 2 bases at J, with 18 bases between. CDR1 is ENHRY and CDR2 is SYGVKD in the germline V gene. CDR3 length: 15 residues. The CDR3 region is CASYDREGTYNEQFF. The CDR3 nucleotides are TGTGCCAGTTACGACCGTGAGGGAACCTACAATGAGCAGTTCTTC.

The CDR3 DNA sequence: TGCAGTGCCCTGGGACGACTAGCGGGAGCCTACGAGCAGTACTTC. It translates to CSALGRLAGAYEQYF. This rearrangement joins TRBV20-1 to TRBJ2-7; TRBD2 agrees at 12 bases. Per the germline V gene, CDR1 is DFQATT and CDR2 is SNEGSKA (reference sequence). With 6 bases clipped from V and 2 bases from J, the junction kept 8 bases outside the gene matches. The length of the CDR3 is 15 residues.

This clonotype was detected only a few times. The chain is built from TRBV7-9 and TRBJ2-2, with D uncertain. There are 14 residues in the CDR3. Germline values: CDR1 SEHNR, CDR2 FQNEAQ (reference sequence). Trimming took 5 bases from V and 4 from J, leaving 11 bases between them. CDR3 in DNA: TGTGCCAGCAGCCCTGGGTGGAGCACCGGGGAGCTGTTTTTT. It translates to CASSPGWSTGELFF.

The gene calls are TRBV7-2 and TRBJ1-2; 7 bases are shared with TRBD1. The CDR3 loop spans 15 amino acids. The germline V gene has CDR1 SGHTA and CDR2 FQGNSA. With V trimmed by 4 bases and J by 4 bases, 9 bases remained unmatched. CDR3 DNA: TGTGCCAGCAGCTCCGAACAGGGGAGTTCCTATGGCTACACCTTC. Amino acid sequence: CASSSEQGSSYGYTF.

There are a few counts of this clonotype. The chain is built from TRBV7-9 and TRBJ1-1; D is unresolved. The CDR3 sequence is 13 residues long. The V and J ends lost 4 bases and 9 bases respectively, with 15 bases between them. Germline V CDR1 and CDR2: SEHNR, FQNEAQ (reference sequence). This chain's CDR3 is CASSSALHNQAFF. The CDR3 nucleotides read TGTGCCAGCAGCTCCGCGCTTCATAACCAAGCTTTCTTT.

This clonotype was seen only a few times. The chain has TRBV12-3 or TRBV12-4 and TRBJ2-1; D is ambiguous. Trimming removed 2 bases at V and 5 bases at J, with 13 bases between. This CDR3 is 15 amino acids long. The CDR3 protein is CASSLIFGSHNEQFF. CDR3 DNA: TGTGCCAGCAGTTTAATTTTCGGTTCACACAATGAGCAGTTCTTC.

This clonotype was detected only a few times. This rearrangement joins TRBV12-3 or TRBV12-4 to TRBJ2-7; 14 nucleotides align to TRBD2. The CDR3 length is 15 residues. V gave up 3 bases and J gave up 7 bases; unmatched junction bases: 5. CDR3 in DNA: TGTGCCAGCAGTTTGGGACTAGCGGGAGTCGGAGAGCAGTACTTC. Its protein product is CASSLGLAGVGEQYF.

This clonotype was picked up a small number of times. The rearrangement uses TRBV5-1 and TRBJ2-7; 10 nucleotides align to TRBD2. Germline trimming cut 4 bases from V and 6 bases from J; bases unmatched to any gene: 13. The CDR3 consists of 16 residues. Per the germline V gene, CDR1 is SGHRS and CDR2 is YFSETQ. The CDR3 sequence: CASSLPIAGGGGEQYF. Written as DNA, the CDR3 is TGCGCCAGCAGCCTTCCTATAGCGGGAGGAGGAGGCGAGCAGTACTTC.

The chain uses TRBV9 and TRBJ2-1, with D possibly being TRBD2 (6 bases). There are 16 residues in the CDR3. The germline V gene has CDR1 SGDLS and CDR2 YYNGEE. V was cut by 6 bases and J by 3 bases, with 19 bases left in between. The CDR3 spells CASNLLGGNNYNEQFF. CDR3 nucleotides: TGTGCCAGCAATCTACTCGGGGGAAACAACTACAATGAGCAGTTCTTC.

This clonotype was picked up a small number of times. V usage is TRBV5-1 and J usage is TRBJ2-5; 11 bases match TRBD2. The CDR3 is 17 residues long. The junction had 8 bases not matched to a gene; V was cut back by 3 bases and J by 1 base. CDR1 and CDR2 (germline): SGHRS, YFSETQ. CDR3 residues: CASSSVYTSGGQETQYF. In DNA, the CDR3 is TGCGCCAGCAGCTCCGTCTATACTAGCGGGGGCCAAGAGACCCAGTACTTC.

This clonotype was found many times. The chain employs TRBV29-1 and TRBJ2-1, with 10 positions matching TRBD1. The CDR3 spans 14 residues. Germline assignment: CDR1 SQVTM and CDR2 ANQGSEA. Germline trimming cut 6 bases from V and 3 bases from J; bases unmatched to any gene: 5. CDR3 in amino acids: CSVGGQGNYNEQFF. In DNA, the CDR3 is TGCAGCGTGGGGGGACAGGGGAACTACAATGAGCAGTTCTTC.

Ten or more counts support this clonotype. The chain carries TRBV29-1 and TRBJ2-1, with 9 bases fitting TRBD1. V lost 1 base and J lost 3; bases outside the gene matches: 10. Germline CDR1 is SQVTM and CDR2 is ANQGSEA. The CDR3 length is 17 residues. The DNA of the CDR3 is TGCAGCGTTGAAGGATTATCCGGGACAGGGATCTACAATGAGCAGTTCTTC. Protein sequence: CSVEGLSGTGIYNEQFF.

This clonotype occurred a few times. As DNA, the CDR3 is TGTGCCAGCAGTGGGGGCGGGGCTAACTATGGCTACACCTTC. This translates into CASSGGGANYGYTF. The V call is TRBV27, the J call TRBJ1-2, with D maybe TRBD1 (6 bases). Germline V gene lookup returns CDR1 MNHEY and CDR2 SMNVEV (reference sequence). The V gene lost 5 bases and the J gene lost 0 bases, with 10 bases spanning the gap. CDR3 length: 14 amino acids.

This clonotype came up many times. This sequence joins TRBV28 and TRBJ2-3, with TRBD2 identical over 11 bases. Germline values: CDR1 MDHEN, CDR2 SYDVKM. V was clipped by 1 base and J by 4 bases; unmatched bases: 1. The CDR3 has 15 amino acids. The CDR3 loop is CASSLFSGRADTQYF. CDR3 in DNA: TGTGCCAGCAGTTTATTTAGCGGGAGGGCAGATACGCAGTATTTT.

The rearrangement joins TRBV11-1 to TRBJ2-2; 9 positions agree with TRBD2. With 0 bases clipped from V and 4 bases from J, the junction kept 21 bases outside the gene matches. Germline V lookup: CDR1 SGHAT, CDR2 FQDESV (reference sequence). CDR3 length equals 22 residues. The CDR3 DNA follows: TGTGCCAGCAGCTTAGCGCCTATCCGCGGCGGGAGGGCCACTTCGGGCACCGGGGAGCTGTTTTTT. Amino acids: CASSLAPIRGGRATSGTGELFF.

In this sample, this clonotype turned up a few times. At one end, the junction sequence differs from germline, possibly due to a read error. The rearrangement joins TRBV10-3 to TRBJ1-1; D unclear. The CDR3 extends over 11 amino acids. Germline lookup yields CDR1 ENHRY and CDR2 SYGVKD. This CDR3 is CAISEGREVLF. For the CDR3, the DNA is TGTGCCATCAGTGAGGGACGGGAAGTTCTCTTT.

V usage is TRBV27 and J usage is TRBJ2-5; 9 bases are a match to TRBD2. The CDR3 spans 15 residues. V was clipped by 3 bases and J by 1 base; unmatched bases: 3. The germline V gene has CDR1 MNHEY and CDR2 SMNVEV (reference sequence). The DNA of the CDR3 is TGTGCCAGCAGTTTCTCAGCGGGGGGCCAAGAGACCCAGTACTTC. Its translation: CASSFSAGGQETQYF.

V and J are TRBV5-1 and TRBJ2-1; TRBD2 agrees at 8 bases. Trimming took 4 bases from V and 4 from J; bases not matched to a gene: 7. Germline V CDR1 and CDR2: SGHRS, YFSETQ. The CDR3 covers 15 residues. CDR3 bases: TGCGCCAGCAGCGCTAAAGCGGGGGAGTACAATGAGCAGTTCTTC. Its translation: CASSAKAGEYNEQFF.

This sequence joins TRBV19 and TRBJ2-2, with TRBD2 identical over 7 bases. The ends lost 7 bases at V and 5 bases at J; junction bases unmatched: 10. The germline gives CDR1 LNHDA, CDR2 SQIVND (reference sequence). The CDR3 loop spans 15 amino acids. The CDR3, as DNA: TGTGCCAGTAACGGGGAGGGAATCCAGACCGGGGAGCTGTTTTTT. Amino acids: CASNGEGIQTGELFF.

This clonotype was seen once. The chain carries TRBV2 and TRBJ1-5; D remains unclear. This CDR3 is 15 amino acids long. V lost 3 bases to trimming and J lost 6 bases, with 15 bases between them. CDR1 and CDR2 (germline): SNHLY, FYNNEI. The CDR3 sequence: CASSERMGLGQPQHF. DNA of the CDR3: TGTGCCAGCAGTGAGCGTATGGGATTAGGTCAGCCCCAGCATTTT.

There are a few counts of this clonotype. The chain links TRBV28 to TRBJ2-5; 7 positions match TRBD2. Looked up from germline, CDR1 is MDHEN and CDR2 is SYDVKM. The V and J ends lost 6 bases and 3 bases, in that order; junction bases with no gene match: 10. CDR3 length: 15 amino acids. CDR3 amino acids: CASSPTPGREETQYF. The DNA of the CDR3 is TGTGCCAGCAGCCCAACCCCAGGGAGGGAAGAGACCCAGTACTTC.

This clonotype was detected a few times. The chain couples TRBV7-2 to TRBJ1-1, with 7 bases matching TRBD1. This CDR3 is 14 amino acids long. V shed 1 base, J shed 8 bases, and the junction held 7 bases outside the gene matches. CDR1 and CDR2 (germline): SGHTA, FQGNSA. CDR3 bases: TGTGCCAGCAGCTTAGGAACCGGGGGACAGGAAGCTTTCTTT. It specifies CASSLGTGGQEAFF.

This clonotype has a count of ten or more. The gene calls are TRBV3-1 and TRBJ2-7; no clear D gene. Per germline, CDR1 LGHDT and CDR2 YNNKEL (reference sequence). The V end was cut by 0 bases, the J end by 0 bases, with 12 bases between. CDR3 size: 16 residues. This CDR3 reads CASSQDPSPSSYEQYF. The CDR3, as DNA: TGTGCCAGCAGCCAAGATCCGAGTCCGAGCTCCTACGAGCAGTACTTC.

V gene TRBV9 combines with J gene TRBJ1-1; D might be TRBD1 (6 bases). The CDR3 spans 13 residues. Germline V gives CDR1 SGDLS, CDR2 YYNGEE. Trimming took off 5 bases at V and 3 bases at J, with 11 bases between the two ends. The CDR3 coding sequence is TGTGCCAGCAGTCGGGACACGGACACTGAAGCTTTCTTT. Translating gives CASSRDTDTEAFF.

This clonotype came up a few times. This chain connects TRBV7-6 to TRBJ2-5, with D possibly matching TRBD1 (5 bases). Between the trimmed V and J ends, which lost 5 bases and 7 bases, there was a span of 14 bases. The CDR3 is 13 residues long. Looked up from germline, CDR1 is SGHVS and CDR2 is FNYEAQ. As DNA, the CDR3 is TGTGCCAGCAGCCCGTATAGGGGATCGACCCAGTACTTC. It translates to CASSPYRGSTQYF. Full variable domain (rest looked up from reference TRBV7-6 and TRBJ2-5): GAGVSQSPRYKVTKRGQDVALRCDPISGHVSLYWYRQALGQGPEFLTYFNYEAQQDKSGLPNDRFSAERPEGSISTLTIQRTEQRDSAMYRCASSPYRGSTQYFGPGTRLLVL.